This TCR beta chain was identified during a study of cytomegalovirus exposure and HLA in healthy donors. Study-level points and caveats: The authors enumerated around 150 TCR beta chains as linked to cytomegalovirus. The authors assumed roughly uniform sequencing depth across donors for presence/absence analyses.

J gave up 5 bases and V 1 base, and 5 bases lay outside the gene matches. This CDR3 has 15 residues. Germline V gene data show CDR1 as MNHEY and CDR2 as SMNVEV (reference sequence). As for this clone: The antigen is not known.

Primers: 60 Vbeta forward and 13 Jbeta reverse. Clones were sequenced by immunoSEQ multiplex PCR, and TCRdb holds only the in-frame ones, with some missing. The table includes over 70,000 clones, roughly 66% detected once. The chain links TRBV27 to TRBJ2-7; 10 bases match TRBD2. Sequences were obtained from PBMCs. This sequence was found in a man younger than 45 in good health and CMV-seronegative. The CDR3 nucleotides are TGTGCCAGCAGTTTATTAGCGGGAGGCCCCCACGAGCAGTACTTC. As protein: CASSLLAGGPHEQYF.